Included here is one TCR beta chain sequence, with context. Its matching antigen is unknown. Here immunoSEQ multiplex PCR was the method, and the copy in TCRdb shows in-frame clones only, minus some. The table records 45,000 or so clones, roughly nine tenths of them present only once. This sample was included in a study of T cells in localized non-small cell lung cancer. General study results and limits: The study linked higher blood T cell density to longer overall survival. Because only a single region of the tumor was sequenced, heterogeneity remains possible. Median detection of top 100 tumor clones in adjacent lung was approximately 50 clones. Measurement of T cell clonality placed uninvolved adjacent lung highest, above the level in tumor.

V was clipped by 4 bases and J by 5 bases, with 12 bases between them. The CDR3 runs to 14 residues. Germline V gene sequence: CDR1 SGHTS, CDR2 YDEGEE. The receptor's source is a woman aged 40-69 years with stage II lung adenocarcinoma. The chain links TRBV5-8 to TRBJ1-4, with a tentative D call TRBD1 (6 bases). The source material was PBMCs, sampled before any cancer treatment. Here the CDR3 reads CASSRGQINEKLFF. DNA of the CDR3: TGTGCCAGCAGCCGCGGACAGATCAATGAAAAACTGTTTTTT.